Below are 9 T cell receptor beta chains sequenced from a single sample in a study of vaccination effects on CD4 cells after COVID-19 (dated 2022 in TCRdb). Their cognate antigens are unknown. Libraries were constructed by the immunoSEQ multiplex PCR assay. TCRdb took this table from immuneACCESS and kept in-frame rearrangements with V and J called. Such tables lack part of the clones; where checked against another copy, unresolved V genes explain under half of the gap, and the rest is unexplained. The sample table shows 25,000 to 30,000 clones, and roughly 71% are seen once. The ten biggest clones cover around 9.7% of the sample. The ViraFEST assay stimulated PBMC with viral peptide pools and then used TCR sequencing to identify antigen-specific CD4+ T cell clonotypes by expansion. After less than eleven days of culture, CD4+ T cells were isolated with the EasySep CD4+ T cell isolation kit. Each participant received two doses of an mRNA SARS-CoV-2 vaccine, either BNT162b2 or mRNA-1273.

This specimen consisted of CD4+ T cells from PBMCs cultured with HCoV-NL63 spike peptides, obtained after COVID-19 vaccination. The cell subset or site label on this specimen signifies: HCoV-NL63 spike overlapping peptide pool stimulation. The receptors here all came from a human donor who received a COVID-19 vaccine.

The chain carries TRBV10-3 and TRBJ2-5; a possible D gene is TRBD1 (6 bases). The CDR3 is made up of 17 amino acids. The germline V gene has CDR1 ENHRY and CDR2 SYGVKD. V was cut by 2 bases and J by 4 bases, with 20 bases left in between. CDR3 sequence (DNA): TGTGCCATCAGTGAGCCAAAACTCAGGGGTTGGGGAGAGACCCAGTACTTC. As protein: CAISEPKLRGWGETQYF.

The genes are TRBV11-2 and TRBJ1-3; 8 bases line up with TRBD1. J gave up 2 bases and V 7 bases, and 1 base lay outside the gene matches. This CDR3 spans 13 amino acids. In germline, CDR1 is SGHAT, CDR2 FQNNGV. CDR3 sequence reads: CASKTGAGNTIYF. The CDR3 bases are TGTGCCAGCAAGACAGGGGCTGGAAACACCATATATTTT.

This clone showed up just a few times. This CDR3 is CASSQESGSHSPLHF. CDR3 sequence (DNA): TGCGCCAGCAGCCAAGAGTCAGGGAGTCATTCACCCCTCCACTTT. The chain uses TRBV4-1 and TRBJ1-6, with D perhaps TRBD1 (5 bases). CDR1 MGHRA and CDR2 YSYEKL come from the germline V gene. This CDR3 comprises 15 residues. The ends were cut back, 0 bases at V and 8 bases at J, with 11 bases in the middle.

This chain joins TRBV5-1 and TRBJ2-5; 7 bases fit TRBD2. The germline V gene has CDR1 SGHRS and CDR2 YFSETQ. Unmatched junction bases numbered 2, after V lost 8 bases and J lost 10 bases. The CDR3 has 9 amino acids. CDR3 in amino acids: CARPGGQYF. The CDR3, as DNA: TGCGCCAGACCGGGGGGCCAGTACTTC. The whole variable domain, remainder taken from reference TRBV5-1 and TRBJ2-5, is KAGVTQTPRYLIKTRGQQVTLSCSPISGHRSVSWYQQTPGQGLQFLFEYFSETQRNKGNFPGRFSGRQFSNSRSEMNVSTLELGDSALYLCARPGGQYFGPGTRLLVL.

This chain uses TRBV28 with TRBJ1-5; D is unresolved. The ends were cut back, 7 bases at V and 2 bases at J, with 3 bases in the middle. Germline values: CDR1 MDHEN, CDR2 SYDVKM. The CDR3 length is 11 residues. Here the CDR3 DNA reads TGTGCCAGCACCGGCAATCAGCCCCAGCATTTT. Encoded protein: CASTGNQPQHF.

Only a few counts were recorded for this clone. The CDR3 here is CASSDTSGGANEQFF. The CDR3 DNA sequence: TGTGCCAGCAGTGACACTAGCGGGGGGGCGAATGAGCAGTTCTTC. The V call is TRBV6-4, the J call TRBJ2-1, with TRBD2 matching 13 bases. The germline gives CDR1 MRHNA, CDR2 SNTAGT. J gave up 7 bases and V 2 bases, and 2 bases lay outside the gene matches. This CDR3 contains 15 residues.

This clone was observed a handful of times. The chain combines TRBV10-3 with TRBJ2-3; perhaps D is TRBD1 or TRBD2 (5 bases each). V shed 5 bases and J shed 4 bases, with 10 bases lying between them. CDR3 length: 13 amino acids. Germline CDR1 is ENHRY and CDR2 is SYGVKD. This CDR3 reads CAISWDQPDTQYF. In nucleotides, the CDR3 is TGTGCCATCAGTTGGGACCAGCCAGATACGCAGTATTTT.

Here the CDR3 DNA reads TGTGCCAGTAGTAGGCAGTCGGGCCCTGGAAACACCATATATTTT. Its protein is CASSRQSGPGNTIYF. This rearrangement joins TRBV19 to TRBJ1-3; D is unresolved. The CDR3 is 15 amino acids. Germline loops: CDR1 LNHDA, CDR2 SQIVND (reference sequence). Trimming took 4 bases from V and 2 from J, leaving 12 bases between them.

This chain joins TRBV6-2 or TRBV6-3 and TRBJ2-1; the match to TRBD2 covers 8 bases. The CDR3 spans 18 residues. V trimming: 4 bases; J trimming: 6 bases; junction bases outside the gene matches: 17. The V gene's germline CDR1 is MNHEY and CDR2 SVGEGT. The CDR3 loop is CASSWSGAVRLALNEQFF. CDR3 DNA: TGTGCCAGCAGTTGGTCAGGGGCGGTCAGACTAGCGCTCAATGAGCAGTTCTTC.